The 26 T cell receptor beta chains given below trace back to one sample, sequenced in a study of regulatory T cells in long-lasting Graves disease. Construction of TCR beta libraries relied on iRepertoire HTBI primers and on Arm-PCR targeting CDR3 regions. One entry per CDR3 protein results from TCRdb running MiXCR on the multiplex PCR reads. The data contain fewer than 650,000 distinct CDR3 sequences, about 15% of them singletons. As to time point: newly diagnosed GD, antithyroid drugs for less than 3 months. Researchers made the TCR library from RNA that was extracted from PBMCs. Separately, the same data were catalogued under a study of T cells in Graves' hyperthyroidism and ophthalmopathy.

This specimen was peripheral blood mononuclear cells (PBMCs), taken at new diagnosis, from a patient treated with antithyroid drugs. The receptors originated from a woman under 40 with Graves disease.

This clonotype has just a few counts. The chain employs TRBV5-1 and TRBJ2-5; D possibly corresponds to TRBD2 (5 bases). CDR3 length equals 15 residues. Germline V lookup: CDR1 SGHRS, CDR2 YFSETQ. V lost 0 bases to trimming and J lost 7 bases, with 16 bases between them. CDR3 sequence (DNA): TGCGCCAGCAGCTTGGAAGGATCCAAGAGCGGGACCCAGTACTTC. Protein sequence: CASSLEGSKSGTQYF.

Ten or more counts support this clonotype. V gene TRBV7-2 combines with J gene TRBJ2-1; 8 positions match TRBD1. The CDR3 has 17 residues. Germline V gene data show CDR1 as SGHTA and CDR2 as FQGNSA. Trimming at V came to 5 bases and at J to 6 bases, leaving 15 bases not matched to a gene. Here the CDR3 DNA reads TGTGCCAGCAGCATCCCCCAGGCAGGGGGCGCAATCAATGAGCAGTTCTTC. This gives the protein CASSIPQAGGAINEQFF.

This clonotype was seen ten or more times. The V call is TRBV7-9, the J call TRBJ2-1; perhaps D is TRBD1 or TRBD2 (5 bases each). Trimming shortened V by 5 bases and J by 3 bases, and 29 bases separated the two germline ends. The CDR3 loop spans 20 amino acids. Per the germline V gene, CDR1 is SEHNR and CDR2 is FQNEAQ (reference sequence). The DNA for the CDR3 is TGTGCCAGCAGCCCACAGAGGCCTGGGACGCATCTACGCCACTACAATGAGCAGTTCTTC. This gives the protein CASSPQRPGTHLRHYNEQFF.

This clonotype was seen only a few times. One base away lies a much larger clone, so this may be a sequencing read error. The chain joins TRBV9 to TRBJ2-7; TRBD2 matches 10 bases. V shed 3 bases and J 3 bases; nucleotides not matched to a gene: 3. Germline V lookup: CDR1 SGDLS, CDR2 YYNGEE. This CDR3 has 14 amino acids. Here the CDR3 reads CASSAGTSDYEQYF. CDR3 DNA: TGTGCCAGCAGCGCCGGGACTAGCGACTACGAGCAGTACTTC.

This clonotype has a count of ten or more. The V gene is TRBV7-2, the J gene TRBJ2-1, with 11 bases that match TRBD2. This CDR3 is 15 amino acids long. CDR1 and CDR2 from the germline V gene are SGHTA and FQGNSA. V gave up 6 bases and J gave up 7 bases; unmatched junction bases: 8. The chain's CDR3 is CASSSLAGVRNEQFF. CDR3 sequence (DNA): TGTGCCAGCAGTTCACTAGCGGGAGTTCGTAATGAGCAGTTCTTC.

The chain employs TRBV30 and TRBJ2-1, with D perhaps matching TRBD2 (5 bases). V lost 1 base, J lost 5 bases, and 15 bases lay in between. The CDR3 runs to 15 residues. CDR1 is GTSNPN, CDR2 SVGIG, per germline (reference sequence). CDR3 sequence: CAWSEGSSHHNEQFF. The CDR3 DNA sequence: TGTGCCTGGAGTGAAGGGAGTAGTCACCACAATGAGCAGTTCTTC. Using reference TRBV30 and TRBJ2-1 for the parts outside the CDR3, the full variable domain is SQTIHQWPATLVQPVGSPLSLECTVEGTSNPNLYWYRQAAGRGLQLLFYSVGIGQISSEVPQNLSASRPQDRQFILSSKKLLLSDSGFYLCAWSEGSSHHNEQFFGPGTRLTVL.

This clonotype came up many times. The chain recombines TRBV6-9 with TRBJ1-5, with a possible D match to TRBD1 (5 bases). The CDR3 loop spans 14 amino acids. V gave up 1 base and J gave up 3 bases, with 7 bases separating them. Germline V lookup: CDR1 MNHGY, CDR2 SVAAGI. The CDR3 DNA reads TGTGCCAGCAGTTATTTGGGGCACAATCAGCCCCAGCATTTT. Its protein is CASSYLGHNQPQHF.

This clonotype was detected a few times. This chain uses TRBV7-9 with TRBJ2-1; a possible D gene is TRBD2 (5 bases). The CDR3 runs 14 residues. V was shortened by 5 bases and J by 3 bases, with 11 bases between the two germline ends. The germline gives CDR1 SEHNR, CDR2 FQNEAQ (reference sequence). The CDR3 spells CASSDGLFYNEQFF. For the CDR3, the DNA is TGTGCCAGCAGCGATGGACTTTTCTACAATGAGCAGTTCTTC.

The sample holds many counts of this clonotype. CDR3 sequence reads: CASSQNMNWQPQHF. The DNA of the CDR3 is TGTGCCAGCAGTCAAAACATGAATTGGCAGCCCCAGCATTTT. This sequence joins TRBV28 and TRBJ1-5; D not resolved. Germline V gene lookup returns CDR1 MDHEN and CDR2 SYDVKM. V gave up 5 bases and J gave up 7 bases, with 15 bases separating them. This CDR3 is built from 14 residues.

The rearrangement joins TRBV19 to TRBJ1-5; no clear D gene. The germline V gene has CDR1 LNHDA and CDR2 SQIVND (reference sequence). Trimming stripped 9 bases from V and 9 bases from J, with 9 bases between. The CDR3 has 10 residues. DNA for the CDR3: TGTGCCAGCGGGTCACGGCCCCAGCATTTT. It yields the protein CASGSRPQHF.

As for this clonotype: This may arise from a read error, as a much more abundant clone is one base away. The chain joins TRBV11-2 to TRBJ2-2, with D perhaps matching TRBD2 (6 bases). The V gene's germline CDR1 is SGHAT and CDR2 FQNNGV. This CDR3 has 16 residues. The CDR3 DNA sequence: TGTGCCAGCAGCTTAGTGCGGGGTGGAGACACCGGGGAGCCGTTTTTT. Its protein is CASSLVRGGDTGEPFF.

There are many counts of this clonotype. The genes are TRBV27 and TRBJ2-7; D unresolved. The V end lost 0 bases, the J end lost 4 bases, and 7 bases lay between the germline ends. Germline CDR1 and CDR2: MNHEY and SMNVEV (reference sequence). CDR3 length: 13 amino acids. Here the CDR3 reads CASSLSVQYEQYF. CDR3 coding DNA: TGTGCCAGCAGTTTATCTGTTCAGTACGAGCAGTACTTC.

J is TRBJ1-2 and V is TRBV3-1, with D hard to call. V was shortened by 3 bases and J by 3 bases, with 11 bases between the two germline ends. The length of the CDR3 is 14 residues. Germline lookup yields CDR1 LGHDT and CDR2 YNNKEL (reference sequence). CDR3 loop: CASSQATSYYGYTF. CDR3 in DNA: TGTGCCAGCAGCCAGGCCACTAGCTACTATGGCTACACCTTC.

This clonotype has at least ten counts. This chain uses TRBV12-3 or TRBV12-4 with TRBJ2-3; no firm D call. V was trimmed by 3 bases and J by 1 base, leaving 8 bases between them. CDR3 length: 14 amino acids. The CDR3 sequence is CASSFGIGTDTQYF. In nucleotides, the CDR3 is TGTGCCAGCAGTTTCGGCATAGGCACAGATACGCAGTATTTT.

To note about this clonotype: With a much larger clone just one base away, this may be a read error. The V and J genes are TRBV6-1 and TRBJ2-1; D remains ambiguous. V lost 8 bases and J lost 6, with 17 bases in between. Per the germline V gene, CDR1 is MNHNS and CDR2 is SASEGT. This CDR3 has 14 residues. CDR3 bases: TGTGCCAGCGGCCTACCCCTTATCTTCAATGAGCAGTTCTTC. Translation gives CASGLPLIFNEQFF.

With respect to this clonotype: A single base separates this from a much larger clone, so it may be a read error. The rearrangement joins TRBV3-1 to TRBJ2-1; a possible D gene is TRBD2 (6 bases). In germline, CDR1 is LGHDT, CDR2 YNNKEL (reference sequence). The CDR3 is 16 amino acids. The CDR3: CASSHIGSSSYNEQLF. In DNA form, the CDR3 reads TGTGCCAGCAGCCACATCGGGAGTAGCTCCTACAATGAGCAGCTCTTC.

V and J are TRBV20-1 and TRBJ2-7; D is uncertain. The CDR3 consists of 10 residues. The V and J ends lost 3 bases and 4 bases respectively, with 4 bases between them. Germline V gene lookup returns CDR1 DFQATT and CDR2 SNEGSKA (reference sequence). The CDR3 reads CSASPYEQYF. The CDR3 coding sequence is TGCAGTGCTAGTCCGTACGAGCAGTACTTC.

About this clonotype: Given the absence of the conserved phenylalanine or tryptophan at the CDR3 end, a read error is likely. This chain links TRBV5-6 with TRBJ2-2; TRBD2 agrees at 12 bases. This CDR3 has 16 amino acids. Germline lookup yields CDR1 SGHDT and CDR2 YYEEEE. V shed 4 bases, J shed 4 bases, and the junction held 5 bases outside the gene matches. The CDR3 DNA sequence: TGTGCCAGCAGCGGACTAGCGGGGTCCCTCACCGGGGAGCTGTTTTCT. The encoded protein is CASSGLAGSLTGELFS.

This clonotype occurred a few times. The chain combines TRBV6-1 with TRBJ2-1; the D call may be TRBD1 or TRBD2 (5 bases each). V was trimmed by 1 base and J by 15 bases, leaving 16 bases between them. There are 13 residues in the CDR3. The germline gives CDR1 MNHNS, CDR2 SASEGT. CDR3 loop: CASSEGETVHRFF. CDR3 nucleotides: TGTGCCAGCAGTGAAGGGGAGACAGTTCATAGGTTCTTC.

This clonotype came up many times. The chain uses TRBV28 and TRBJ2-1; the D gene is possibly TRBD1 (8 bases). The CDR3 has 17 residues. Germline lookup yields CDR1 MDHEN and CDR2 SYDVKM. V was shortened by 2 bases and J by 13 bases, with 27 bases between the two germline ends. The CDR3: CASSLIGQGGPRGPQFF. DNA of the CDR3: TGTGCCAGCAGTTTAATAGGACAGGGAGGGCCTAGGGGTCCCCAGTTCTTC.

This clonotype was detected many times. The chain combines TRBV28 with TRBJ2-7; 7 nucleotides line up with TRBD1. J was trimmed by 2 bases and V by 11 bases; bases with no gene match: 6. Germline V lookup: CDR1 MDHEN, CDR2 SYDVKM. The CDR3 runs to 12 residues. CDR3 region: CAAVGQPYEQYF. In DNA form, the CDR3 reads TGTGCCGCAGTGGGACAGCCCTACGAGCAGTACTTC.

This clonotype was seen repeatedly, ten times or more. This chain links TRBV6-1 with TRBJ2-7, with unresolved D. Germline values: CDR1 MNHNS, CDR2 SASEGT. The CDR3 consists of 15 residues. The V and J ends lost 4 bases and 2 bases respectively, with 15 bases between them. For the CDR3, the DNA is TGTGCCAGCAGTGTGGTAGATACGGGTACCTACGAGCAGTACTTC. Amino acids: CASSVVDTGTYEQYF.

The rearrangement joins TRBV20-1 to TRBJ2-1; D is possibly TRBD1 or TRBD2 (5 bases each). CDR3 length equals 15 residues. CDR1 DFQATT and CDR2 SNEGSKA come from the germline V gene (reference sequence). The germline V and J ends were trimmed by 3 bases and 7 bases, with 19 bases remaining between them. CDR3 amino acids: CSASLGAGTKNEQFF. CDR3 DNA: TGCAGTGCTAGTCTTGGCGCCGGGACGAAGAATGAGCAGTTCTTC.

This clonotype was counted at least ten times. This sequence joins TRBV30 and TRBJ1-1; D is uncertain. Deletions cut 6 bases from V and 0 bases from J, with 11 bases between. Per germline, CDR1 GTSNPN and CDR2 SVGIG (reference sequence). This CDR3 comprises 13 residues. CDR3 in amino acids: CACTFVMNTEAFF. The CDR3 DNA is TGTGCCTGTACTTTTGTCATGAACACTGAAGCTTTCTTT.

This clonotype was seen a few times. J is TRBJ2-7 and V is TRBV20-1, with D possibly matching TRBD2 (5 bases). V was clipped by 7 bases and J by 3 bases, with 22 bases between them. Germline V gives CDR1 DFQATT, CDR2 SNEGSKA (reference sequence). The CDR3 has 15 residues. The CDR3 region is CSGRVDVGVSYEQYF. CDR3 in DNA: TGCAGTGGAAGGGTTGATGTCGGGGTTAGCTACGAGCAGTACTTC.

The V gene is TRBV30, the J gene TRBJ1-2; TRBD1 aligns across 10 bases. V lost 4 bases, J lost 3 bases, and 11 bases stayed unmatched. The CDR3 totals 16 residues. Per germline, CDR1 GTSNPN and CDR2 SVGIG (reference sequence). This CDR3 reads CAWIHSGTGVDYGYTF. The CDR3 DNA reads TGTGCCTGGATCCATTCCGGGACAGGGGTGGACTATGGCTACACCTTC.